This T cell receptor beta chain originates from a study of blood T cell repertoires in COVID-19 (dated by TCRdb to the early 2020s). At the level of the whole study: Collaborator samples came from the United States, Italy and Spain and covered acute and convalescent phases of COVID-19. The material from the prospective study consisted of cDNA or gDNA derived from T cells, B-cell-depleted T cells, or PBMCs. Deeply sampled blood TCRbeta repertoires from subjects exposed to, actively infected with, or recovered from COVID-19 were included in the dataset. A freely available public database, intended as a resource for researchers studying the immune response to SARS-CoV-2, is where the repertoires were released. The samples were drawn from the first 160 participants of the ongoing ImmuneRACE study and from roughly 1,300 subjects provided by 6 global collaborators. Nearly every sample came with metadata listing a de-identified subject ID, COVID-19 status, age in years and sex. Where available, HLA class I and class II types were taken from metadata supplied by the sample provider and were not determined by assay-based typing. Points the paper makes about the study in general: How much clinical and demographic metadata was included differed by source and by participant, and the metadata was provided uncurated.

The collaborating institutions used their own protocols to collect whole blood in K2EDTA tubes. For TCRbeta analysis, collaborators shipped samples in one of three forms: frozen whole blood, isolated PBMCs, or DNA extracted from either of those sample types. TCRbeta CDR3 regions were amplified from genomic DNA using the immunoSEQ Assay, a bias-controlled multiplex PCR. The authors' pipeline ran thus. Nucleated cell counts per sample were estimated from amplification of reference gene primers within the assay. To quantify the absolute abundance of each unique TCRbeta CDR3 rearrangement, sequence reads were collapsed and filtered. For each sample, productive Simpson clonality was calculated by taking the square root of Simpson's diversity index across productive rearrangements. What TCRdb holds here is the immuneACCESS table cut down to in-frame rearrangements. Part of the clones is not present; checked against another copy, under half of the missing clones reflect an unresolved V gene, and the others are unexplained. V and J calls and clone size are given by that table; D and trimming were obtained from the DNA. A total of about 230,000 clones appear in this sample, roughly 80% of them only once. Clones ranked in the top ten supply 2.5% to 3% of the sample.

As to this clone: Its antigen has not been determined. No per-base quality is available; no much larger clone lies one base away.

The sample taken for sequencing was peripheral blood. The receptor was isolated from a woman aged 65 to 85 with active or convalescent COVID-19.

The CDR3 amino acid sequence is: CASSLVGGGGLTDTQYF. Here is the DNA: TGTGCCAGCAGCTTAGTAGGTGGGGGGGGCCTCACAGATACGCAGTATTTT. The receptor chain draws on TRBV7-8 and TRBJ2-3; 7 matching bases give a weak D call of TRBD2. CDR1 is given as SGHVS and CDR2 as FQNEAQ, both from the germline V gene. At the junction V is shortened by 1 base and J by 2 bases, with 16 bases in between. Including the terminal cysteine and phenylalanine, the CDR3 comprises 17 residues. The retained sequence is limited to the CDR3, 51 bases, with the frame set at the first base.